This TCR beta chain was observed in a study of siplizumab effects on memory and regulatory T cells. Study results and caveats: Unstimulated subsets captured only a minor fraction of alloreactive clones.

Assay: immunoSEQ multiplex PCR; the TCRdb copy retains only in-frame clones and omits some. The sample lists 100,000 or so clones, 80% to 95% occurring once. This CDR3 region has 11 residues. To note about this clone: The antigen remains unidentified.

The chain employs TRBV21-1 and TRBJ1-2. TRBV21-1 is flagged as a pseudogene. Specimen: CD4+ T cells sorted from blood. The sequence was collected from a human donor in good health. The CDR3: CASIERDGYTF. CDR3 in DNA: TGTGCCAGTATTGAAAGAGATGGCTACACCTTC.